This T cell receptor (beta chain) was profiled in a study of blood T cell repertoires in COVID-19. About the study: Nucleic acid was either cDNA or gDNA, and it came from T cells, B-cell-depleted T cells, or PBMCs.

Libraries were prepared by immunoSEQ multiplex PCR; TCRdb keeps only in-frame clonotypes and omits some of them. The data hold about 330,000 clones, with about 88% observed a single time. Two consecutive negative NP/OP PCR tests, clearance, or resolved symptoms defined Cohort 3 recovery. This TCR came from a woman aged 30 to 39 who had recovered from COVID-19. Sample: PBMCs or T cells enriched from blood (not recorded which).

CDR3 residues: CASSARTSDYNEQFF. CDR3 nucleotides: TGTGCCAGCAGTGCAAGGACTAGCGACTACAATGAGCAGTTCTTC. The chain has TRBV6-4 and TRBJ2-1; 9 positions agree with TRBD2. CDR3 length: 15 residues. The V gene end was trimmed by 4 bases and the J gene end by 3 bases; junction bases not matched to a gene: 4. Per germline, CDR1 MRHNA and CDR2 SNTAGT.